The source of this T cell receptor beta chain is a study of vaccination effects on CD4 cells after COVID-19. Across the whole study: Post-vaccine specimens were collected at a median of 72 days following the second dose. They grew under 2.5 million PBMC in each well, adding 10 IU/ml IL-2 and 10 ug/ml peptides.

V gave up 6 bases and J gave up 6 bases; unmatched junction bases: 7. CDR3 length: 14 amino acids. From germline, CDR1 is LNHNV and CDR2 YYDKDF (reference sequence). With regard to this clone: What it binds is unknown.

Method: immunoSEQ multiplex PCR; TCRdb's copy keeps in-frame clones and lacks some. In the table there are some 47,000 clones, less than 85% of which are singletons. Broader study findings: Healthy vaccinees' vaccine-induced clones included only 1 of 255 cross-reacting with common cold coronaviruses. Marked clonal contraction of infection- and vaccine-induced clones was seen late after vaccination.

Researchers isolated CD4+ T cells once around 11 days of culture had elapsed. Participants were given two doses of BNT162b2 or mRNA-1273 vaccine. Specimen: CD4+ T cells from PBMCs cultured without peptide, collected after COVID-19 vaccination. The sequence derives from a human donor who received a COVID-19 vaccine. The rearrangement joins TRBV15 to TRBJ2-2; 7 bases are a match to TRBD2. The CDR3 sequence: CATRETSHPGELFF. The CDR3 DNA is TGTGCCACCAGAGAGACTAGCCATCCCGGGGAGCTGTTTTTT.